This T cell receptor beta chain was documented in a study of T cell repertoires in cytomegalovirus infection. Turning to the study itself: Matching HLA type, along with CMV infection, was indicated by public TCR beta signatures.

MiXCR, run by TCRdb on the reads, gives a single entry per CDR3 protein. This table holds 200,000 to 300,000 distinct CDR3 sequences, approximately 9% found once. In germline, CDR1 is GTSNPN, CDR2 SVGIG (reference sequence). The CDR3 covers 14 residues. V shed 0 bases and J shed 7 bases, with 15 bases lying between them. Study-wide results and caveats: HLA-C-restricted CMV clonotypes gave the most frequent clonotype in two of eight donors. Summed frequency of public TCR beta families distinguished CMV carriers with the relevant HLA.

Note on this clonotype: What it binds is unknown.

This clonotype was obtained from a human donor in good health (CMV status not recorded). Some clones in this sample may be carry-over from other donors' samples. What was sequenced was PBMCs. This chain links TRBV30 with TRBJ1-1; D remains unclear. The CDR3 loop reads CAWSVLALEGEAFF. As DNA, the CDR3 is TGTGCCTGGAGTGTACTGGCGTTGGAGGGTGAAGCTTTCTTT.